This T cell receptor beta chain was identified in a study of Ad26.COV2.S vaccination and SARS-CoV-2 variants. Treatment specified: approximately 18 received Ad26.COV2.S at low or high dose, single or two shots; a few received placebo; per-sample allocation not given. Samples came from day 63 after the first vaccine or placebo injection. The CDR3 contains 15 residues. Germline CDR1 reads MNHEY; CDR2 reads SMNVEV (reference sequence). V was trimmed by 6 bases and J by 3 bases, leaving 17 bases between them. Sequencing used immunoSEQ multiplex PCR; TCRdb keeps in-frame clones, though not all of them. The sample gives roughly 420,000 clones, 88% of which show up once; less than 4.5% is in the top ten.

The input for sequencing was peripheral blood, taken in a trial of Ad26.COV2.S vaccine versus placebo. This receptor was identified in a person between 18 and 59 years old who received the Ad26.COV2.S COVID-19 vaccine or a placebo. This rearrangement joins TRBV27 to TRBJ1-1, with D possibly being TRBD1 (6 bases). CDR3 region: CASRRGGLGDTEAFF. Written as DNA, the CDR3 is TGTGCCAGCAGAAGGGGGGGACTTGGGGACACTGAAGCTTTCTTT.